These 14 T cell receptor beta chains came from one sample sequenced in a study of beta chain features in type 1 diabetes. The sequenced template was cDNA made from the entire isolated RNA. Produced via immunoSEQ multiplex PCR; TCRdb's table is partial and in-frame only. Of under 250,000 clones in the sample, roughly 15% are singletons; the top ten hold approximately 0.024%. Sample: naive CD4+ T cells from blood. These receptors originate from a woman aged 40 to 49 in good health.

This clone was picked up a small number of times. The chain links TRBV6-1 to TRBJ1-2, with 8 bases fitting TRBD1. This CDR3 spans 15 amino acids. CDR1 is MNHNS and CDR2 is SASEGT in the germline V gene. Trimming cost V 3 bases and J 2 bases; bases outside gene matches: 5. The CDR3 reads CASSEQGAINYGYTF. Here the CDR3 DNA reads TGTGCCAGCAGTGAGCAGGGGGCCATAAACTATGGCTACACCTTC.

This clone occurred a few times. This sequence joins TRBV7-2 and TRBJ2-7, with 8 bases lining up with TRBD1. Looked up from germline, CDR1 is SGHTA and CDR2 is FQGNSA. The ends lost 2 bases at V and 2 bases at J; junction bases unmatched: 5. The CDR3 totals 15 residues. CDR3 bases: TGTGCCAGCAGCTTATTCCGGGACAGGACCTACGAGCAGTACTTC. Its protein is CASSLFRDRTYEQYF. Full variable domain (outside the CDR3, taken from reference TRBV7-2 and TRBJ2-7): GAGVSQSPSNKVTEKGKDVELRCDPISGHTALYWYRQSLGQGLEFLIYFQGNSAPDKSGLPSDRFSAERTGGSVSTLTIQRTQQEDSAVYLCASSLFRDRTYEQYFGPGTRLTVT.

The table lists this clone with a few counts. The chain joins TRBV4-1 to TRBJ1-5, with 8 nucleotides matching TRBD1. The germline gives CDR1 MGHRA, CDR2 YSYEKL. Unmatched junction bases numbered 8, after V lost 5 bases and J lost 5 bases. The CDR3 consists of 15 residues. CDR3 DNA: TGCGCCAGCAGCATCGGACAGGGTCAGCATCAGCCCCAGCATTTT. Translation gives CASSIGQGQHQPQHF.

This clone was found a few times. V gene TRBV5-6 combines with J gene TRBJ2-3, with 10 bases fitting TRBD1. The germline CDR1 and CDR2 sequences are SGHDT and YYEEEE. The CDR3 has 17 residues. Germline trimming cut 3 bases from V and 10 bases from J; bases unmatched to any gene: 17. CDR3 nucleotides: TGTGCCAGCAGCTCCGGCGGGACAGGGGCTACGGGGTTAGCGCAGTATTTT. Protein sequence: CASSSGGTGATGLAQYF.

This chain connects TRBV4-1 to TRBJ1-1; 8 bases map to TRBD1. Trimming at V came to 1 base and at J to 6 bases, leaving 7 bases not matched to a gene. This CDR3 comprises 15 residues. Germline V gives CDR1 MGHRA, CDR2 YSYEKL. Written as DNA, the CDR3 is TGCGCCAGCAGCCAAGTTTTGGGGACAGGCGCTGAAGCTTTCTTT. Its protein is CASSQVLGTGAEAFF.

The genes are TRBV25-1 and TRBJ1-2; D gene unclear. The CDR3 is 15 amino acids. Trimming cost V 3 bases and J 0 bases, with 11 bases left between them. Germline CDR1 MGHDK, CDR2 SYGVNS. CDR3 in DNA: TGTGCCAGCAGTGAGGGCTGGGGAGCTAACTATGGCTACACCTTC. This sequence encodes CASSEGWGANYGYTF.

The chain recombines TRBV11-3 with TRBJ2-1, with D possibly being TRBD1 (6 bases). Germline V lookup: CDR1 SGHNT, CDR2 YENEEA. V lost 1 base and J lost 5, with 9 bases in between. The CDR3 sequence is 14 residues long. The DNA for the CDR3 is TGTGCCAGCAGCTTAGGCCAGGGGAACAATGAGCAGTTCTTC. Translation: CASSLGQGNNEQFF.

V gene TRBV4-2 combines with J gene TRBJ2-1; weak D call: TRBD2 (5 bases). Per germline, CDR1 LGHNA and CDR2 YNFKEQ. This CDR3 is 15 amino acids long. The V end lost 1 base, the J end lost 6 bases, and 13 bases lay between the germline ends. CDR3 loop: CASSQVGARGNEQFF. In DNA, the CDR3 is TGTGCCAGCAGCCAAGTGGGTGCCCGGGGCAATGAGCAGTTCTTC.

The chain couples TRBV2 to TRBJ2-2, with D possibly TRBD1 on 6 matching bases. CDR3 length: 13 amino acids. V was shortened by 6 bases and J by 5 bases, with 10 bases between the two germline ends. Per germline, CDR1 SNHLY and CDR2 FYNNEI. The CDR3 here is CASSTGQTGELFF. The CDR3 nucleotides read TGTGCCAGCAGCACCGGACAGACCGGGGAGCTGTTTTTT.

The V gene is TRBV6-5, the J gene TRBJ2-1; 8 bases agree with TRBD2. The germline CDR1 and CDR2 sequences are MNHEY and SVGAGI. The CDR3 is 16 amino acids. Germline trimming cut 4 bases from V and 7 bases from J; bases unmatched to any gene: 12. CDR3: CASSSLSGGPGNEQFF. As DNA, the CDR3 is TGTGCCAGCAGTTCCCTATCGGGGGGGCCGGGTAATGAGCAGTTCTTC.

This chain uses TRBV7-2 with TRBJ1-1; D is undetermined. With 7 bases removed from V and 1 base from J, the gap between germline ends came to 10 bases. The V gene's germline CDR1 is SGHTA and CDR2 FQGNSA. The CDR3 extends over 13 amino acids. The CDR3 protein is CASIRGRNTEAFF. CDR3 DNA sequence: TGTGCCAGCATACGAGGGCGGAACACTGAAGCTTTCTTT. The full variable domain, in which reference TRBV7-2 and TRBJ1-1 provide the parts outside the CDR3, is GAGVSQSPSNKVTEKGKDVELRCDPISGHTALYWYRQSLGQGLEFLIYFQGNSAPDKSGLPSDRFSAERTGGSVSTLTIQRTQQEDSAVYLCASIRGRNTEAFFGQGTRLTVV.

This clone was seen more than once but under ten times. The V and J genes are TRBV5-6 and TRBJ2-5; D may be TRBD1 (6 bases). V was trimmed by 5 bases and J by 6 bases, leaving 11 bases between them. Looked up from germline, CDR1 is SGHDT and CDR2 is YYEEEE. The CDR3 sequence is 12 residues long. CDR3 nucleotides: TGTGCCAGCAGGTCCACAGGGAAGACCCAGTACTTC. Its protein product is CASRSTGKTQYF.

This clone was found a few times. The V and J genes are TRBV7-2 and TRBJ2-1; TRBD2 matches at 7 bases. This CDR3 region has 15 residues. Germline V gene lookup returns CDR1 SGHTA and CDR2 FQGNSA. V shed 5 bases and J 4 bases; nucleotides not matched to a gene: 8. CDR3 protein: CASSRAGPEYNEQFF. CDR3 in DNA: TGTGCCAGCAGCCGAGCGGGGCCCGAGTACAATGAGCAGTTCTTC.

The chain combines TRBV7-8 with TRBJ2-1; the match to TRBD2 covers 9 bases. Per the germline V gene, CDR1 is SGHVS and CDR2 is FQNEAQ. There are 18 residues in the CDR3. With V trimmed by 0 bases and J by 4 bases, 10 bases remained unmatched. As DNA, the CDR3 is TGTGCCAGCAGCTTAGCAATGCTAGCGGGGAGAACTTACAATGAGCAGTTCTTC. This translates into CASSLAMLAGRTYNEQFF.